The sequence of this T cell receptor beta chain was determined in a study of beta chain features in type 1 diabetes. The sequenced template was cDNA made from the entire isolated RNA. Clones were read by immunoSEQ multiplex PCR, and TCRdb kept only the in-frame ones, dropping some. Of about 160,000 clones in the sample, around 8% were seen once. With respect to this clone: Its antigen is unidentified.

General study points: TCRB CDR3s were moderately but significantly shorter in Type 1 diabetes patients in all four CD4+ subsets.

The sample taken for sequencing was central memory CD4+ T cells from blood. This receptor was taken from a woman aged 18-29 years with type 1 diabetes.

CDR3 in DNA: TGCGCCAGCAGCCCCGGGGGGGACAGCTATCAGCCCCAGCATTTT. Its protein is CASSPGGDSYQPQHF. V usage is TRBV5-1 and J usage is TRBJ1-5; 7 bases match TRBD1. Germline CDR1 reads SGHRS; CDR2 reads YFSETQ. Unmatched junction bases numbered 9, after V lost 4 bases and J lost 5 bases. The CDR3 length is 15 residues.